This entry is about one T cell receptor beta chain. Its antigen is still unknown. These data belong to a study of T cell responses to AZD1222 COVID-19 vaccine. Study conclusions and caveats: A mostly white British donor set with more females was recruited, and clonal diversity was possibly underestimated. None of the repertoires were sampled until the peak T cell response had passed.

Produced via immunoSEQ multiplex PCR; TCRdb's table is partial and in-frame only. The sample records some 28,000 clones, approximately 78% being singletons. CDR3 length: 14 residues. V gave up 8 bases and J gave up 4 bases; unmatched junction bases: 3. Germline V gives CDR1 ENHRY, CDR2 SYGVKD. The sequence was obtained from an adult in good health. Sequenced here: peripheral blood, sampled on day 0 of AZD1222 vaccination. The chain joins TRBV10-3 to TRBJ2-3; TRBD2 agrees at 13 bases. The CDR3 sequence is CAIWGLAGSDTQYF. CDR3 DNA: TGTGCCATCTGGGGACTAGCGGGGTCAGATACGCAGTATTTT.